This TCR beta chain was recorded in a study of blood T cell repertoires in COVID-19. Study-wide background: Acute and convalescent COVID-19 specimens originated in the United States, Italy and Spain. PBMCs, B-cell-depleted T cells, or T cells were the source of the cDNA or gDNA that made up the material.

Per the germline V gene, CDR1 is SEHNR and CDR2 is FQNEAQ (reference sequence). The length of the CDR3 is 15 residues. Trimming stripped 3 bases from V and 4 bases from J, with 14 bases between. Original data processing: Nucleated cell counts were estimated from reference gene primer amplification. The protocol was immunoSEQ multiplex PCR, while the TCRdb copy is restricted to in-frame clones and leaves out a portion. V, J and clone size reflect that table, while D and trimming were determined from the DNA. This table has tens of thousands of clones, roughly 87% appearing once. The sequencing sample was made of peripheral blood. The rearrangement links TRBV7-9 to TRBJ2-3, with TRBD2 as a possible D gene (6 bases). The TCR was taken from a man older than 75 with acute or convalescent COVID-19. The CDR3 nucleotides are TGTGCCAGCAGCTTGATCCAGGGAGGAGCAGATACGCAGTATTTT. It translates to CASSLIQGGADTQYF.